These 16 T cell receptor beta chains were all obtained from the same sample, sequenced in a study of glioma-infiltrating T cells. Amplification of TCR alpha and beta CDR3 regions from RNA used iRepertoire nested multiplex PCR. A single record per CDR3 protein comes from TCRdb applying MiXCR to the multiplex PCR reads. This sample carries fewer than 200,000 distinct CDR3 sequences, over 30% of them seen once, and the ten largest clones take 20% to 25%. The specimen was glioma tissue, nonneoplastic brain tissue, or PBMCs (not recorded which). These receptors were collected from a human donor with low-grade glioma or glioblastoma, undergoing nonglioma brain surgery, or in good health (not recorded which).

There are a few counts of this clonotype. The chain uses TRBV9 and TRBJ2-1, with D possibly being TRBD2 (5 bases). The CDR3 is 14 residues long. Trimming left V 0 bases short and J 7 bases short, with 11 bases between. CDR1 is SGDLS, CDR2 YYNGEE, per germline. The CDR3 region is CASSVAFGGNEQFF. In nucleotides, the CDR3 is TGTGCCAGCAGCGTAGCTTTCGGCGGGAATGAGCAGTTCTTC.

On this clonotype: A much bigger clone sits one base away, suggesting this may be a read error. This chain uses TRBV7-2 with TRBJ2-3; D not resolved. The J call may be wrong; the DNA end is better matched by TRBJ1-5. The length of the CDR3 is 15 residues. CDR1 SGHTA and CDR2 FQGNSA come from the germline V gene. The CDR3 nucleotides read TGTGCCAGCAGCCGGACTAGCGGGAACACAGATACGCAGCATTTT. This translates into CASSRTSGNTDTQHF.

A word on this clonotype: One end of the junction is discordant with germline, which a read error may explain. V usage is TRBV6-1 and J usage is TRBJ2-2; the D is unclear. CDR3 length equals 15 residues. Germline CDR1 reads MNHNS; CDR2 reads SASEGT. CDR3 amino acids: CAISDSVQNTGELFF. The CDR3 DNA sequence: TGTGCCATCAGTGATTCCGTACAGAACACCGGGGAGCTGTTTTTT.

This clonotype occurred many times. The chain links TRBV27 to TRBJ1-1; 8 positions agree with TRBD1. The CDR3 has 15 residues. The V and J ends lost 0 bases and 5 bases, in that order; junction bases with no gene match: 5. Germline V gene data show CDR1 as MNHEY and CDR2 as SMNVEV (reference sequence). The CDR3 DNA sequence: TGTGCCAGCAGTTTATCGGCGCAGGGGGCAACTGAAGCTTTCTTT. Translation gives CASSLSAQGATEAFF.

This clonotype was picked up a small number of times. V and J are TRBV27 and TRBJ2-6; 7 bases fit TRBD1. The CDR3 has 19 amino acids. The V segment lost 5 bases and the J segment 0 bases; nucleotides outside the gene matches: 13. Germline CDR1 is MNHEY and CDR2 is SMNVEV (reference sequence). DNA of the CDR3: TGTGCCAGCAGTGCCCCCCCAACAGGGGCGCACTCTGGGGCCAACGTCCTGACTTTC. This encodes CASSAPPTGAHSGANVLTF.

The rearrangement links TRBV7-9 to TRBJ2-3, with 8 nucleotides matching TRBD2. Germline-derived CDR1 and CDR2 are SEHNR and FQNEAQ (reference sequence). V was clipped by 5 bases and J by 6 bases; unmatched bases: 13. CDR3 size: 16 residues. The CDR3 DNA follows: TGTGCCAGCAGCGTCGTTCTAGCGGGTAATGCGGATACGCAGTATTTT. Translated: CASSVVLAGNADTQYF.

This clonotype was seen repeatedly, ten times or more. The chain has TRBV18 and TRBJ1-3; D remains unclear. V was pared by 5 bases and J by 0 bases, with 11 bases between. Germline values: CDR1 KGHSH, CDR2 LQKENI. This CDR3 region has 15 residues. CDR3 loop: CASSSQESSGNTIYF. The CDR3 DNA reads as TGTGCCAGCTCAAGTCAGGAATCCTCTGGAAACACCATATATTTT. The full variable domain, rest sourced from reference TRBV18 and TRBJ1-3, is NAGVMQNPRHLVRRRGQEARLRCSPMKGHSHVYWYRQLPEEGLKFMVYLQKENIIDESGMPKERFSAEFPKEGPSILRIQQVVRGDSAAYFCASSSQESSGNTIYFGEGSWLTVV.

This clonotype appeared many times. This chain joins TRBV20-1 and TRBJ2-7, with 11 bases lining up with TRBD1. V dropped 6 bases and J dropped 4; count of bases not matched to a gene: 5. This CDR3 spans 13 amino acids. Germline lookup yields CDR1 DFQATT and CDR2 SNEGSKA (reference sequence). The CDR3, as DNA: TGCAGTGCCCGGGACAGGGGGGTTTACGAGCAGTACTTC. Translated: CSARDRGVYEQYF.

This clonotype was recorded many times. The chain carries TRBV28 and TRBJ2-7; D could derive from TRBD1 or TRBD2 (5 bases each). Germline CDR1 is MDHEN and CDR2 is SYDVKM. V lost 5 bases, J lost 7 bases, and 18 bases lay in between. This CDR3 contains 14 residues. The CDR3 is CASSHWTGTREQYF. The CDR3 coding sequence is TGTGCCAGCAGTCATTGGACGGGGACCCGGGAGCAGTACTTC.

This clonotype was seen at least ten times. The rearrangement joins TRBV27 to TRBJ2-2, with D tentatively TRBD1 (6 bases). Germline V gene sequence: CDR1 MNHEY, CDR2 SMNVEV (reference sequence). This CDR3 contains 16 residues. The V end lost 5 bases, the J end lost 3 bases, and 16 bases lay between the germline ends. The CDR3 spells CASSISRQVHTGELFF. The CDR3 DNA is TGTGCCAGCAGTATAAGCCGACAGGTGCACACCGGGGAGCTGTTTTTT.

As regards this clonotype: A single base separates this from a much larger clone, so it may be a read error. This chain uses TRBV19 with TRBJ1-1; 9 bases are a match to TRBD1. CDR1 and CDR2 from the germline V gene are LNHDA and SQIVND (reference sequence). The CDR3 runs to 13 residues. As DNA, the CDR3 is TGTGCCGGTAGTAGTACAGGGGGCTATGAAGCTTTCTTT. Amino acids: CAGSSTGGYEAFF.

Points on this clonotype: Mismatch with germline at one junction end may stem from a read error. V usage is TRBV18 and J usage is TRBJ1-6; D call uncertain. This CDR3 has 16 amino acids. Germline CDR1 and CDR2: KGHSH and LQKENI. The CDR3 bases are TGTGCCAGCTCGGCACTTTCGAGCTCCTATAATTCAACCCTCCACTTT. It specifies CASSALSSSYNSTLHF.

A note on this clonotype: This sequence may be a read error, since a much larger clone differs from it by one base. V and J are TRBV27 and TRBJ1-5; D is perhaps TRBD1 (5 bases). The germline gives CDR1 MNHEY, CDR2 SMNVEV (reference sequence). Trimming pared 3 bases from V and 4 bases from J, leaving 19 bases between. The CDR3 loop spans 17 amino acids. The CDR3 is CASSFAQGSLFNQPQHF. The CDR3 nucleotides are TGTGCCAGCAGTTTTGCCCAGGGATCGCTATTTAATCAGCCCCAGCATTTT.

The sample holds many counts of this clonotype. The rearrangement links TRBV7-2 to TRBJ2-3; D gene unclear. The CDR3 sequence is 16 residues long. Trimming pared 4 bases from V and 1 base from J, leaving 15 bases between. CDR1 is SGHTA and CDR2 is FQGNSA in the germline V gene. DNA for the CDR3: TGTGCCAGCAGCTCCTTAGGGCCTCAGGGCACAGATACGCAGTATTTT. It specifies CASSSLGPQGTDTQYF.

Concerning this clonotype itself: With a much larger clone just one base away, this may be a read error. The V call is TRBV28, the J call TRBJ1-1; tentatively, D is TRBD1 (5 bases). The CDR3 is made up of 14 amino acids. CDR1 and CDR2 (germline): MDHEN, SYDVKM. The CDR3 sequence: CASNLGQWNTEALF. CDR3 in DNA: TGTGCCAGCAACCTAGGACAATGGAACACTGAAGCTCTCTTT.

This clonotype was picked up many times. J is TRBJ1-5 and V is TRBV9, with 7 bases lining up with TRBD1. The V gene's germline CDR1 is SGDLS and CDR2 YYNGEE. Unmatched junction bases numbered 3, after V lost 2 bases and J lost 4 bases. This CDR3 spans 14 amino acids. This chain's CDR3 is CASSVGTANQPQHF. For the CDR3, the DNA is TGTGCCAGCAGCGTTGGGACAGCTAATCAGCCCCAGCATTTT.